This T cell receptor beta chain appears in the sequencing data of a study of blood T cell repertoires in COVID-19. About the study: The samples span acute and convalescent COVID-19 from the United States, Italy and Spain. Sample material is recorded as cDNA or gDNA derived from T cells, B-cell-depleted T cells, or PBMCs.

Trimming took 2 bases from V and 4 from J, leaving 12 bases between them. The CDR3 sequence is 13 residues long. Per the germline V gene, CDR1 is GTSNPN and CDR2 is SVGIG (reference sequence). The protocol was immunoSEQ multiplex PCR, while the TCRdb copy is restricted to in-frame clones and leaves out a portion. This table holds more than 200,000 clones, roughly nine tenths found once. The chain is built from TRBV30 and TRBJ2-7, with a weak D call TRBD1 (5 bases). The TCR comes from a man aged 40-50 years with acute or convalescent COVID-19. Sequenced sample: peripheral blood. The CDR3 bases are TGTGCCTGGAGTTTTTTTAGGGGTTACGAGCAGTACTTC. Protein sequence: CAWSFFRGYEQYF.